These T cell receptor beta chains were read from a single sample in a study of OX40 agonist ivuxolimab in advanced cancers. Using immunoSEQ multiplex PCR, the repertoire was profiled, and TCRdb retains in-frame clones only, with some absent. In the table there are approximately 130,000 clones, about 92% of which are singletons. The sequenced sample was CD4+ or CD8+ T cells sorted from blood, obtained in a trial of the OX40 agonist ivuxolimab. The source of these receptors is an adult with an advanced solid tumor such as melanoma, head and neck, liver or kidney cancer. Each CDR3 is given without its conserved first and last residue.

cdr3_aa: ASRTRRGDYGYT; v_call: TRBV6-5
cdr3_aa: ASSQIGGFDEQY; v_call: TRBV4-3
cdr3_aa: ASSPQRPGRITYEQY; v_call: TRBV18
cdr3_aa: ASSQYLALAHEQY; v_call: TRBV14
cdr3_aa: ASSVRDRGPYEQY; v_call: TRBV6-5
cdr3_aa: ASTLTHLRIEAF; v_call: TRBV7-9
cdr3_aa: ASSPPGGGSRELF; v_call: TRBV4-3
cdr3_aa: ASSGTGLAKNIQY; v_call: TRBV7-9
cdr3_aa: ASSYSTGGYT; v_call: TRBV6-5
cdr3_aa: ASSLGRGGQPQH; v_call: TRBV5-5
cdr3_aa: SPRGGVRNQPQH; v_call: TRBV29-1
cdr3_aa: AWSVRTADQAF; v_call: TRBV30
cdr3_aa: ASSRDAYEQY; v_call: TRBV18
cdr3_aa: ASRPTTNTGNTEAF; v_call: TRBV5-4
cdr3_aa: ASSFLTSGSADTQY; v_call: TRBV5-1
cdr3_aa: AIRSSGSGDTQY; v_call: TRBV10-3
cdr3_aa: ASRGGANQPQH; v_call: TRBV4-3
cdr3_aa: ASSQVGGGEQY; v_call: TRBV4-1
cdr3_aa: ASSESGGAAGEQY; v_call: TRBV6-1
cdr3_aa: ASSRGRPVAAF; v_call: TRBV6-5
cdr3_aa: ASSVEGRGGYT; v_call: TRBV9
cdr3_aa: ASSLSGGALGSPLH; v_call: TRBV5-1
cdr3_aa: AISKPDTHEQY; v_call: TRBV10-3
cdr3_aa: ASSHKTSAGVRAQY; v_call: TRBV13
cdr3_aa: AIKENTEAF; v_call: TRBV10-3
cdr3_aa: AWSSRFGYT; v_call: TRBV30
cdr3_aa: ASKKWQGAADEQF; v_call: TRBV19
cdr3_aa: ASSQLRDRGQELF; v_call: TRBV14
cdr3_aa: ASSVEATDTQY; v_call: TRBV9
cdr3_aa: ASSRTGGRSPLH; v_call: TRBV6-5
cdr3_aa: ASRATSGKNIQY; v_call: TRBV11-2
cdr3_aa: ASSPPGLAKNIQY; v_call: TRBV18
cdr3_aa: SVPGTSPDEQF; v_call: TRBV29-1
cdr3_aa: ASSLRERAGGYT; v_call: TRBV7-9
cdr3_aa: ASSFQPPGLAGAGDNEQF; v_call: TRBV27
cdr3_aa: ASVPGGKSYNEQF; v_call: TRBV11-2
cdr3_aa: ASTIGGGAGNTIY; v_call: TRBV5-4
cdr3_aa: ASSLGGGTEAF; v_call: TRBV7-2
cdr3_aa: ASSYTYLAKNIQY; v_call: TRBV6-5
cdr3_aa: ASSTRSRSGNTIY; v_call: TRBV19
cdr3_aa: ASSQDNRGTQY; v_call: TRBV7-2
cdr3_aa: ASSQFPVYTDTQY; v_call: TRBV9
cdr3_aa: ASSLDADYGYT; v_call: TRBV7-2
cdr3_aa: ASSLLGTSGGTDTQY; v_call: TRBV5-1
cdr3_aa: ASSYRDKGPATNEKLF; v_call: TRBV5-1
cdr3_aa: ASSGLRDTEAF; v_call: TRBV25-1
cdr3_aa: ASSLVGPSFEQY; v_call: TRBV7-9
cdr3_aa: ASSTPGSGQPQH; v_call: TRBV5-6